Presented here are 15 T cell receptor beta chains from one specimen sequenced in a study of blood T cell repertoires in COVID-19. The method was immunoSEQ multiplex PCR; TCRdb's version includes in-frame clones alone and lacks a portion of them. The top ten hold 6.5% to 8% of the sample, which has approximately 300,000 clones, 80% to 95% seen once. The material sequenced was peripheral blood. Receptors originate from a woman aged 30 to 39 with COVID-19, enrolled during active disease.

CDR3 in amino acids: CAWSAREFGELFF. The CDR3 DNA is TGTGCCTGGAGTGCAAGGGAGTTCGGGGAGCTGTTTTTT. This sequence joins TRBV30 and TRBJ2-2, with a possible D match to TRBD2 (5 bases). Germline assignment: CDR1 GTSNPN and CDR2 SVGIG (reference sequence). The V and J ends lost 1 base and 7 bases respectively, with 10 bases between them. The CDR3 loop spans 13 amino acids. Supplemented by reference TRBV30 and TRBJ2-2, the full variable domain reads SQTIHQWPATLVQPVGSPLSLECTVEGTSNPNLYWYRQAAGRGLQLLFYSVGIGQISSEVPQNLSASRPQDRQFILSSKKLLLSDSGFYLCAWSAREFGELFFGEGSRLTVL.

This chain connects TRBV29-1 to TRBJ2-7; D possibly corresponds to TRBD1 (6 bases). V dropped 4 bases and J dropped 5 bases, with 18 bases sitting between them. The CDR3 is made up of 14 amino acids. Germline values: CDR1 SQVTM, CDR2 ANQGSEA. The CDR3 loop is CSVGLGQGSHEQYF. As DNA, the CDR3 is TGCAGCGTTGGCCTTGGGCAGGGGTCCCACGAGCAGTACTTC.

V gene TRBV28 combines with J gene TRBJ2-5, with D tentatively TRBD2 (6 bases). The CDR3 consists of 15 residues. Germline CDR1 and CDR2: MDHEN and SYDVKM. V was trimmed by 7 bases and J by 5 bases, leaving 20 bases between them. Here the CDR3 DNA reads TGTGCCAGCACCCTCGCAGCGGTGGGGAGGGAGACCCAGTACTTC. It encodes CASTLAAVGRETQYF.

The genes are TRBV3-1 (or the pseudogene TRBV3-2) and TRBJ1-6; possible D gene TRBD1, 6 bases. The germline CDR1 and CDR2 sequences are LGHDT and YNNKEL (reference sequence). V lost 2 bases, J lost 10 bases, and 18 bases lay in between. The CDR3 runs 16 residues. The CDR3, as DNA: TGTGCCAGCAGCCAATTTCGAGGGAGTAGGGGGTCACCCCTCCACTTT. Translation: CASSQFRGSRGSPLHF.

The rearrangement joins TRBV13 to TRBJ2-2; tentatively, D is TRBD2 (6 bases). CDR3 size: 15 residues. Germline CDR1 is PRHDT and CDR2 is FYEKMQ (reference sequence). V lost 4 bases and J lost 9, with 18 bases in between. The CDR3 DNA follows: TGTGCCAGCAGCTCCATTACTAGCTCCTCCCGGGAGCTGTTTTTT. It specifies CASSSITSSSRELFF.

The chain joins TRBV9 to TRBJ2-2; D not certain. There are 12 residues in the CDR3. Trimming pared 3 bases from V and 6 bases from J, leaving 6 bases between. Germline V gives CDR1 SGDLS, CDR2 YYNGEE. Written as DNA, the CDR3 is TGTGCCAGCAGCGGTCCTTCCGGGGAGCTGTTTTTT. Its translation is CASSGPSGELFF. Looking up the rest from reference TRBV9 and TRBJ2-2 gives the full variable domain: DSGVTQTPKHLITATGQRVTLRCSPRSGDLSVYWYQQSLDQGLQFLIQYYNGEERAKGNILERFSAQQFPDLHSELNLSSLELGDSALYFCASSGPSGELFFGEGSRLTVL.

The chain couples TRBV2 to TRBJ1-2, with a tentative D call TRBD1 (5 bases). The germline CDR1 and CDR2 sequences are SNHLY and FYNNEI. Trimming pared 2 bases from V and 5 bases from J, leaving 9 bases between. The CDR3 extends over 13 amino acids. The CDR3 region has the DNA TGTGCCAGCAGTGAATTGGACACTTATGGCTACACCTTC. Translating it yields CASSELDTYGYTF.

This CDR3 is CASSQTSRSYNEQFF. The CDR3 DNA sequence: TGTGCCAGCAGCCAAACTAGCAGGTCCTACAATGAGCAGTTCTTC. The chain employs TRBV11-1 and TRBJ2-1; D may be TRBD2 (6 bases). This CDR3 region has 15 residues. V dropped 5 bases and J dropped 1 base, with 12 bases sitting between them. Germline lookup yields CDR1 SGHAT and CDR2 FQDESV (reference sequence).

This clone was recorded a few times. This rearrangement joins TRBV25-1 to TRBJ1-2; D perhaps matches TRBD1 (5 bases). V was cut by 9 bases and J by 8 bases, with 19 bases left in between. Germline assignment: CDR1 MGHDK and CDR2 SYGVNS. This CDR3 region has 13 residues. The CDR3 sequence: CASSGSRAEGYTF. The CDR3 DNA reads TGTGCCAGTTCCGGGAGCAGGGCGGAAGGCTACACCTTC.

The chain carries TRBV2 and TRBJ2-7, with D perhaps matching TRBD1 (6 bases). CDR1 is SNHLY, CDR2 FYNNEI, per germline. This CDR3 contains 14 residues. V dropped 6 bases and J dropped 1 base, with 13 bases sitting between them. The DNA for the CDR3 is TGTGCCAGCAGGGGGCGGACAGCTTCCTACGAGCAGTACTTC. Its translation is CASRGRTASYEQYF. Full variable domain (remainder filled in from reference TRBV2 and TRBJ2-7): EPEVTQTPSHQVTQMGQEVILRCVPISNHLYFYWYRQILGQKVEFLVSFYNNEISEKSEIFDDQFSVERPDGSNFTLKIRSTKLEDSAMYFCASRGRTASYEQYFGPGTRLTVT.

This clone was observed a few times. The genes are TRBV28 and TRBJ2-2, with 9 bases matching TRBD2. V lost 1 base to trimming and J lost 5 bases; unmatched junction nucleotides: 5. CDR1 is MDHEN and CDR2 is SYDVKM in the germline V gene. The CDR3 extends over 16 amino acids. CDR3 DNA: TGTGCCAGCAGTTTATATGATCTAGCGGGGACCGGGGAGCTGTTTTTT. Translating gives CASSLYDLAGTGELFF. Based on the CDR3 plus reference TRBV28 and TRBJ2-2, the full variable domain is DVKVTQSSRYLVKRTGEKVFLECVQDMDHENMFWYRQDPGLGLRLIYFSYDVKMKEKGDIPEGYSVSREKKERFSLILESASTNQTSMYLCASSLYDLAGTGELFFGEGSRLTVL.

CDR3 residues: CASSHVGTGNSPLHF. CDR3 in DNA: TGTGCCAGCAGCCATGTAGGGACAGGGAACTCACCCCTCCACTTT. The chain links TRBV6-5 to TRBJ1-6, with TRBD1 matching 9 bases. Germline V gives CDR1 MNHEY, CDR2 SVGAGI. This CDR3 has 15 amino acids. The V gene end was trimmed by 6 bases and the J gene end by 10 bases; junction bases not matched to a gene: 10.

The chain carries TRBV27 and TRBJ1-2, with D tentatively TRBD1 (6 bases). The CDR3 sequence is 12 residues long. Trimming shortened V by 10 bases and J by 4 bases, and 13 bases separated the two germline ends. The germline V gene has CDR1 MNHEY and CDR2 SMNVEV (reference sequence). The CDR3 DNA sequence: TGTGCCACCCAGGGGTCCGGCTATGGCTACACCTTC. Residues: CATQGSGYGYTF.

CDR3 region: CASSYQRLADGYTF. CDR3 bases: TGCGCCAGCAGTTATCAGCGGTTGGCGGATGGCTACACCTTC. This chain connects TRBV5-1 to TRBJ1-2; D uncertain. Trimming stripped 5 bases from V and 6 bases from J, with 17 bases between. The germline CDR1 and CDR2 sequences are SGHRS and YFSETQ. This CDR3 region has 14 residues.

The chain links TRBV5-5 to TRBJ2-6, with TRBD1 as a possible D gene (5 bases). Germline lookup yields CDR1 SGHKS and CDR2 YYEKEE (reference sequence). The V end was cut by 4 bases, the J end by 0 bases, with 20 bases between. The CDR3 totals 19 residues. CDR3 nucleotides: TGTGCCAGCAGCCCTACCGTGACAGAGCTCTTCTCTGGGGCCAACGTCCTGACTTTC. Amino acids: CASSPTVTELFSGANVLTF.